This T cell receptor beta chain is from a study of CD8 T cells in Susac syndrome (dated 2019 in TCRdb). About the full investigation: Repertoire sequencing was used to test whether CD8+ T cell activation and differentiation in Susac syndrome was antigen driven.

RNA was extracted using the RNeasy kit, and roughly 0.5 to 1 ug of the RNA was reverse transcribed with random hexamers. The immunoSEQ multiplex PCR assay, covering 54 Vbeta and 13 Jbeta segments, was used to amplify TCR beta CDR3 regions. PCR amplification bias was corrected by using a synthetic template baseline for primer optimization and computational correction. In the original analysis: Only productive sequences were kept, with reads annotated to V, D and J genes according to IMGT and analyzed in immunoSEQ Analyzer. To calculate clonality, Shannon entropy was normalized by log2 of the number of productive unique sequences and then subtracted from one. For each patient and control, public and private clones were evaluated within the 100 most prevalent clones. Clones were defined as Susac-specific when absent from the healthy and MS cohorts, from some 1,100 published viral clones and from other ImmuneACCESS disease sequences. In-frame beta chains were kept once TCRdb had trimmed the public reads at Q25 with fastp and called clones with MiXCR. Merged by CDR3 protein, the rows form single entries marked with the most common genes and DNA. These V and J calls derive from TCRdb rather than the authors' analysis. The sample has roughly 200,000 distinct CDR3 sequences on record, about 94% of them singletons. Around 0.11% of the sample is taken by the ten largest.

Peripheral blood CD8+ and CD4+ T cells from healthy donors, Susac syndrome patients and multiple sclerosis patients were profiled by high-throughput TCR beta sequencing. The healthy donors served as controls matched for age and sex. CD8+ TEMRA cells were enriched by FACS, while bulk CD8+ and CD4+ T cells were purified by magnetic negative isolation. Blood was drawn into EDTA tubes, processed within 24 hours, and PBMCs were isolated by density gradient centrifugation. PBMCs intended for TCR sequencing were cryopreserved in liquid nitrogen and were subsequently thawed in a 37 degrees C water bath. The sorted or isolated CD4+, CD8+ and CD8+ TEMRA cells had a purity of 90% or higher. A word on this clonotype: Its antigen is currently not known. No clone much larger than this one lies a single base away; base qualities are absent.

Study-wide conclusions, independent of this receptor: The TCR sequencing and HLA analysis was acknowledged to have included a relatively small number of individuals.

The TCR sequence derives from a human donor in good health. Sequenced: CD4+ T cells from PBMCs.

The nucleotide sequence reads as follows: TGTGCCAGCAGGCCTTCAGGTGCAGGATCCTACGAGCAGTACTTC. The encoded protein is CASRPSGAGSYEQYF. This receptor chain uses TRBV28 and TRBJ2-7, with the D gene call left open. V was cut back by 6 bases and J by 1 base, leaving a gap of 16 bases between them. The CDR3 starts with the cysteine, ends with the phenylalanine, and has 15 residues. The retained sequence is limited to the CDR3, 45 bases, with the frame set at the first base. In the germline V gene, CDR1 corresponds to MDHEN and CDR2 to SYDVKM. Reference TRBV28 and TRBJ2-7 genes cover what lies past the CDR3, so the full variable domain is DVKVTQSSRYLVKRTGEKVFLECVQDMDHENMFWYRQDPGLGLRLIYFSYDVKMKEKGDIPEGYSVSREKKERFSLILESASTNQTSMYLCASRPSGAGSYEQYFGPGTRLTVT.